These 24 T cell receptor beta chains share one sample of origin, sequenced in a study of vaccination effects on CD4 cells after COVID-19 (dated by TCRdb to the early 2020s). Their antigens remain unidentified. The library relied on the immunoSEQ multiplex PCR assay. Here the immuneACCESS table is served through TCRdb, limited to in-frame sequences with V and J called. Missing clones are a known gap in these copies; in checked studies unresolved V genes cover under half, and the rest lacks a known reason. This sample lists about 59,000 clones; roughly 78% were detected once. The biggest ten clones account for 1.5% to 2.5% of the sample. In the ViraFEST assay, PBMC were stimulated with viral peptide pools, and TCR sequencing was then used to find antigen-specific CD4+ T cell clonotypes based on their expansion. After approximately 11 days of culture, CD4+ T cells were isolated with the EasySep CD4+ T cell isolation kit. Two doses of either the BNT162b2 or the mRNA-1273 mRNA SARS-CoV-2 vaccine were administered to participants.

This material consisted of CD4+ T cells from PBMCs cultured with HCoV-OC43 spike peptides, taken after COVID-19 vaccination. The cell subset or site label, as the study defines it: HCoV-OC43 spike overlapping peptide pool stimulation. The source of these receptors is a human donor who received a COVID-19 vaccine.

This rearrangement joins TRBV9 to TRBJ1-4; D remains unclear. The ends were cut back, 2 bases at V and 6 bases at J, with 11 bases in the middle. Germline CDR1 and CDR2: SGDLS and YYNGEE. The CDR3 has 14 residues. The CDR3 reads CASSVRSLDEKLFF. In nucleotides, the CDR3 is TGTGCCAGCAGCGTTCGGAGCTTGGATGAAAAACTGTTTTTT.

In its sample, this clone was seen a few times. V and J are TRBV10-3 and TRBJ2-1; tentatively, D is TRBD1 or TRBD2 (6 bases each). CDR1 is ENHRY and CDR2 is SYGVKD in the germline V gene. CDR3 size: 15 residues. V was pared by 6 bases and J by 6 bases, with 18 bases between. CDR3 amino acids: CAISSQGTGLNEQFF. The DNA of the CDR3 is TGTGCCATCAGCTCCCAGGGGACTGGCCTCAATGAGCAGTTCTTC.

This clone was detected only a few times. The rearrangement links TRBV5-4 to TRBJ2-3; 7 bases match TRBD1. Trimming took 5 bases from V and 3 from J; bases not matched to a gene: 9. This CDR3 has 15 amino acids. The germline V gene has CDR1 SGHNT and CDR2 YYREEE (reference sequence). The CDR3 DNA sequence: TGTGCCAGCAGTTCGCTCTACAGGGGAACAGATACGCAGTATTTT. Protein sequence: CASSSLYRGTDTQYF.

The genes are TRBV5-1 and TRBJ1-4; 10 bases fit TRBD1. V lost 6 bases and J lost 6; bases outside the gene matches: 8. CDR1 SGHRS and CDR2 YFSETQ come from the germline V gene. This CDR3 is 15 amino acids long. The CDR3 here is CASKQTGGAYEKLFF. Written as DNA, the CDR3 is TGCGCCAGCAAACAGACAGGGGGCGCTTATGAAAAACTGTTTTTT.

This clone was observed a handful of times. This chain uses TRBV5-1 with TRBJ2-7, with TRBD1 matching 7 bases. Unmatched junction bases numbered 13, after V lost 4 bases and J lost 0 bases. CDR1 and CDR2 from the germline V gene are SGHRS and YFSETQ. CDR3 size: 17 residues. CDR3 DNA: TGCGCCAGCAGCGTAGACCCCCCGGGACAGCCCTCCTACGAGCAGTACGTC. Translated: CASSVDPPGQPSYEQYV.

In DNA, the CDR3 is TGTGCCAGCAGCGTAGCTGAGGGAGACTATGGCTACACCTTC. Protein product: CASSVAEGDYGYTF. The V and J genes are TRBV9 and TRBJ1-2; no definite D call. Deletions cut 0 bases from V and 3 bases from J, with 9 bases between. There are 14 residues in the CDR3. The germline V gene encodes CDR1 SGDLS and CDR2 YYNGEE.

This chain connects TRBV7-2 to TRBJ2-3; D might be TRBD1 or TRBD2, each matching 6 bases. Trimming cost V 5 bases and J 0 bases, with 18 bases left between them. The CDR3 contains 17 residues. Germline CDR1 and CDR2: SGHTA and FQGNSA. This CDR3 is CASSHRRGGTSTDTQYF. The CDR3 DNA reads TGTGCCAGCAGCCACCGCAGGGGAGGTACGAGCACAGATACGCAGTATTTT.

The V gene is TRBV4-1, the J gene TRBJ1-1; 7 positions match TRBD1. The CDR3 extends over 18 amino acids. Germline V gene lookup returns CDR1 MGHRA and CDR2 YSYEKL. Germline trimming cut 0 bases from V and 1 base from J; bases unmatched to any gene: 11. CDR3 sequence reads: CASSQDLTGSPANTEAFF. The DNA for the CDR3 is TGCGCCAGCAGCCAAGACCTGACAGGGAGCCCGGCGAACACTGAAGCTTTCTTT.

The chain links TRBV6-2 or TRBV6-3 to TRBJ2-3, with a possible D match to TRBD2 (6 bases). V lost 2 bases, J lost 4 bases, and 16 bases lay in between. The CDR3 length is 16 residues. Germline values: CDR1 MNHEY, CDR2 SVGEGT. The CDR3 nucleotides read TGTGCCAGCAGTTACGCACAGAGAGGAGGGGCAGATACGCAGTATTTT. As protein: CASSYAQRGGADTQYF.

This chain connects TRBV18 to TRBJ2-7; D uncertain. The germline V gene encodes CDR1 KGHSH and CDR2 LQKENI. Deletions cut 5 bases from V and 3 bases from J, with 5 bases between. The CDR3 runs to 11 residues. CDR3 nucleotides: TGTGCCAGCTCATGGGGCTACGAGCAGTACGTC. It encodes CASSWGYEQYV.

This clone was seen only a few times. The gene calls are TRBV19 and TRBJ1-6, with D unresolved. The V gene's germline CDR1 is LNHDA and CDR2 SQIVND (reference sequence). CDR3 length: 16 residues. The V end lost 11 bases, the J end lost 0 bases, and 17 bases lay between the germline ends. The CDR3 protein is CASRPQPSSYNSPLHF. The DNA for the CDR3 is TGTGCCTCCCGCCCCCAACCAAGCTCCTATAATTCACCCCTCCACTTT.

This chain uses TRBV19 with TRBJ2-1; the match to TRBD2 covers 14 bases. Germline values: CDR1 LNHDA, CDR2 SQIVND (reference sequence). This CDR3 comprises 17 residues. J lost 8 bases, V lost 4 bases, and 10 bases had no gene match. The CDR3 region has the DNA TGTGCCAGTAGTACACGACTAGCGGGGGGGGGAACGGATGAGCAGTTCTTC. Amino acids: CASSTRLAGGGTDEQFF.

The CDR3 coding sequence is TGCGCCAGGGACGCCTACGAGCAGTACGTC. Its translation: CARDAYEQYV. The chain joins TRBV5-1 to TRBJ2-7, with D hard to call. Germline V gene lookup returns CDR1 SGHRS and CDR2 YFSETQ. V lost 8 bases to trimming and J lost 2 bases, with 5 bases between them. CDR3 length: 10 amino acids.

This clone was seen just once. V is TRBV10-2 and J is TRBJ2-7; D possibly uses TRBD1 or TRBD2 (5 bases each). The CDR3 has 13 residues. Germline values: CDR1 WSHSY, CDR2 SAAADI. V shed 1 base and J shed 6 bases, with 10 bases lying between them. DNA of the CDR3: TGCGCCAGCAGTGAGTGGGGGTTGGGCGAGCAGTACGTC. Translation gives CASSEWGLGEQYV.

This chain joins TRBV11-2 and TRBJ2-5; TRBD2 matches 8 bases. Germline CDR1 reads SGHAT; CDR2 reads FQNNGV. V lost 0 bases, J lost 7 bases, and 4 bases stayed unmatched. The CDR3 has 14 amino acids. This CDR3 is CASSLEVAGRTQYF. In DNA, the CDR3 is TGTGCCAGCAGCTTAGAGGTAGCGGGACGGACCCAGTACTTC.

J is TRBJ2-5 and V is TRBV4-1, with D possibly matching TRBD2 (6 bases). Per the germline V gene, CDR1 is MGHRA and CDR2 is YSYEKL. V gave up 0 bases and J gave up 4 bases, with 12 bases separating them. The CDR3 consists of 15 residues. The CDR3 loop reads CASSQDAAGPETQYF. CDR3 nucleotides: TGCGCCAGCAGCCAAGATGCCGCGGGGCCAGAGACCCAGTACTTC.

This rearrangement joins TRBV4-3 to TRBJ2-2, with D hard to call. The CDR3 is 14 amino acids. Germline V gene sequence: CDR1 LGHNA, CDR2 YSLEER. V shed 6 bases and J shed 5 bases, with 13 bases lying between them. The CDR3 spells CASSFDPGTGELFF. For the CDR3, the DNA is TGCGCCAGCAGTTTCGATCCTGGGACCGGGGAGCTGTTTTTT.

The genes are TRBV19 and TRBJ1-2; 9 bases agree with TRBD1. This CDR3 is built from 18 residues. V gave up 6 bases and J gave up 2 bases; unmatched junction bases: 16. Germline CDR1 is LNHDA and CDR2 is SQIVND (reference sequence). The CDR3 DNA follows: TGTGCCAGTAGGAATTTGCGTATATTACAGGGGGCGAACTATGGCTACACCTTC. Its translation is CASRNLRILQGANYGYTF.

This chain's CDR3 is CASSATSGVPETQYF. The CDR3 DNA reads as TGTGCCAGCAGCGCGACTAGCGGGGTCCCAGAGACCCAGTACTTC. The chain links TRBV9 to TRBJ2-5; 11 nucleotides align to TRBD2. V lost 3 bases to trimming and J lost 4 bases; unmatched junction nucleotides: 5. CDR3 length: 15 amino acids. CDR1 is SGDLS and CDR2 is YYNGEE in the germline V gene.

The rearrangement links TRBV6-2 or TRBV6-3 to TRBJ1-1; no reliable D call. The CDR3 contains 14 residues. From germline, CDR1 is MNHEY and CDR2 SVGEGT. V was trimmed by 6 bases and J by 0 bases, leaving 11 bases between them. This CDR3 is CASSPVSLNTEAFF. CDR3 bases: TGTGCCAGCAGCCCGGTCTCCTTGAACACTGAAGCTTTCTTT.

The chain recombines TRBV6-4 with TRBJ2-7; 13 nucleotides match TRBD2. This CDR3 comprises 15 residues. Trimming took 7 bases from V and 5 from J; bases not matched to a gene: 8. Germline V gives CDR1 MRHNA, CDR2 SNTAGT. In DNA, the CDR3 is TGTGCCAGCAACGCGACTAGCGGGGGGTCGAACGAGCAGTACGTC. Its translation is CASNATSGGSNEQYV.

The V and J genes are TRBV27 and TRBJ1-2; D perhaps matches TRBD1 (5 bases). CDR1 is MNHEY and CDR2 is SMNVEV in the germline V gene (reference sequence). Trimming took 5 bases from V and 8 from J, leaving 18 bases between them. CDR3 length: 14 amino acids. The CDR3 nucleotides read TGTGCCAGCAGTCCCTCCAGTGTAGGGGTCGGCTACACCTTC. This gives the protein CASSPSSVGVGYTF.

This clone has a single count. V is TRBV5-5 and J is TRBJ2-5; TRBD2 matches 11 bases. The CDR3 has 17 amino acids. V lost 0 bases, J lost 7 bases, and 11 bases stayed unmatched. Per germline, CDR1 SGHKS and CDR2 YYEKEE (reference sequence). The CDR3 DNA follows: TGTGCCAGCAGCTTGGCGGCTAGCGGGGGGTCCGGGTGGACCCAGTACTTC. Translation: CASSLAASGGSGWTQYF.

The chain links TRBV28 to TRBJ1-4; D unresolved. The V end lost 6 bases, the J end lost 7 bases, and 18 bases lay between the germline ends. CDR1 is MDHEN and CDR2 is SYDVKM in the germline V gene. CDR3 length equals 15 residues. The CDR3 DNA reads as TGTGCCAGCAGCTCCGTTGGGATGGGGAGTGAAAAACTGTTTTTT. Translated: CASSSVGMGSEKLFF.